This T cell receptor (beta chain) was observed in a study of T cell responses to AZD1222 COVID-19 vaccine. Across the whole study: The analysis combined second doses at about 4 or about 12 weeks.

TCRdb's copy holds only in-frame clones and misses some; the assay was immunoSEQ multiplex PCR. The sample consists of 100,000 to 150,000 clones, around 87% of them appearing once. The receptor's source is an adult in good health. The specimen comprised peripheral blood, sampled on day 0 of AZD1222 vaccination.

The CDR3 spells CASSSLTGAGEKLFF. DNA of the CDR3: TGTGCCAGCAGCTCCCTGACAGGGGCCGGTGAAAAACTGTTTTTT. This chain links TRBV7-8 with TRBJ1-4, with 8 positions matching TRBD1. Trimming took 4 bases from V and 7 from J; bases not matched to a gene: 8. The CDR3 covers 15 residues. Per germline, CDR1 SGHVS and CDR2 FQNEAQ.